The 25 T cell receptor beta chains below all came from one sample that was sequenced in a study of regulatory T cells in long-lasting Graves disease. Assembly of TCR beta libraries relied on iRepertoire HTBI primers together with Arm-PCR of CDR3 regions. MiXCR, run by TCRdb on the multiplex PCR reads, gives a single entry per CDR3 protein. The sample yields some 330,000 distinct CDR3 sequences, approximately 12% seen once. As to time point: newly diagnosed GD, antithyroid drugs for less than 3 months. Scientists built the TCR library using RNA that was extracted from PBMCs. These data also formed part of another study, on T cells in Graves' hyperthyroidism and ophthalmopathy.

Sequencing used peripheral blood mononuclear cells (PBMCs), obtained at new diagnosis, from a patient treated with antithyroid drugs. The receptors stem from a woman under 30 with Graves disease.

This clonotype was counted many times. The chain is built from TRBV4-3 and TRBJ2-3; D is possibly TRBD2 (5 bases). Germline CDR1 and CDR2: LGHNA and YSLEER. The CDR3 is 14 amino acids. V gave up 1 base and J gave up 4 bases, with 9 bases separating them. The CDR3 region has the DNA TGCGCCAGCAGCCAAGCCGGGCGGGCAGATACGCAGTATTTT. Protein: CASSQAGRADTQYF.

Ten or more counts support this clonotype. The chain uses TRBV2 and TRBJ1-5; possible D gene TRBD1, 6 bases. The CDR3 loop spans 19 amino acids. Per the germline V gene, CDR1 is SNHLY and CDR2 is FYNNEI. The V end lost 3 bases, the J end lost 1 base, and 22 bases lay between the germline ends. The CDR3 DNA sequence: TGTGCCAGCAGTGACGGGAGACAGGTTATGCGGGGAAGCAATCAGCCCCAGCATTTT. Encoded protein: CASSDGRQVMRGSNQPQHF. The variable domain in full, completed from reference TRBV2 and TRBJ1-5, reads EPEVTQTPSHQVTQMGQEVILRCVPISNHLYFYWYRQILGQKVEFLVSFYNNEISEKSEIFDDQFSVERPDGSNFTLKIRSTKLEDSAMYFCASSDGRQVMRGSNQPQHFGDGTRLSIL.

This clonotype was picked up many times. The V call is TRBV7-3, the J call TRBJ1-2, with 7 bases matching TRBD1. Germline V gene data show CDR1 as SGHTA and CDR2 as FQGTGA. This CDR3 contains 13 residues. J gave up 8 bases and V 0 bases, and 3 bases lay outside the gene matches. The CDR3 coding sequence is TGTGCCAGCAGCTTAACAGGGGGCGGAGGCTACACCTTC. The encoded protein is CASSLTGGGGYTF.

This clonotype was counted many times. The genes are TRBV13 and TRBJ2-1; D possibly corresponds to TRBD1 (6 bases). Germline V gene lookup returns CDR1 PRHDT and CDR2 FYEKMQ (reference sequence). Trimming pared 5 bases from V and 4 bases from J, leaving 18 bases between. CDR3 size: 16 residues. The DNA for the CDR3 is TGTGCCAGCAGCACCTCAGGACAGTTAAAATACAATGAGCAGTTCTTC. Protein product: CASSTSGQLKYNEQFF.

This clonotype was detected ten times or more. The chain carries TRBV7-2 and TRBJ2-5; 7 nucleotides agree with TRBD2. V dropped 2 bases and J dropped 2; count of bases not matched to a gene: 8. Germline V gene sequence: CDR1 SGHTA, CDR2 FQGNSA. This CDR3 region has 16 residues. This CDR3 reads CASSLMLAVLQETQYF. The CDR3 DNA reads as TGTGCCAGCAGCTTAATGCTAGCGGTACTACAAGAGACCCAGTACTTC.

This clonotype was observed a few times. The V call is TRBV2, the J call TRBJ2-1; 7 positions match TRBD2. The CDR3 runs 14 residues. V lost 7 bases and J lost 4; bases outside the gene matches: 7. CDR1 is SNHLY, CDR2 FYNNEI, per germline. CDR3 amino acids: CASMGLRRYNEQFF. Here the CDR3 DNA reads TGTGCCAGCATGGGACTACGGAGATACAATGAGCAGTTCTTC.

In regard to this clonotype: With a much larger clone just one base away, this may be a read error. The J gene is TRBJ2-1, the V gene TRBV28, with 11 bases matching TRBD2. Near its end, the DNA agrees better with TRBJ2-3, so the J call may be wrong. The CDR3 runs 16 residues. Germline loops: CDR1 MDHEN, CDR2 SYDVKM. The chain's CDR3 is CASSPYSGRAADAQYF. The CDR3 bases are TGTGCCAGCAGTCCCTATAGCGGGAGGGCCGCGGATGCGCAGTATTTT.

V usage is TRBV12-5 and J usage is TRBJ2-2, with 9 bases aligning to TRBD2. CDR1 LGHNT and CDR2 FRNRAP come from the germline V gene. Unmatched junction bases numbered 7, after V lost 3 bases and J lost 5 bases. The CDR3 is 16 amino acids. The CDR3 bases are TGTGCTAGTGGTTTCGCGGGAGGGCAGCGGACCGGGGAGCTGTTTTTT. Translated: CASGFAGGQRTGELFF. The complete variable domain, with remaining parts taken from reference TRBV12-5 and TRBJ2-2, reads DARVTQTPRHKVTEMGQEVTMRCQPILGHNTVFWYRQTMMQGLELLAYFRNRAPLDDSGMPKDRFSAEMPDATLATLKIQPSEPRDSAVYFCASGFAGGQRTGELFFGEGSRLTVL.

V gene TRBV7-9 combines with J gene TRBJ1-5; D remains ambiguous. Trimming took off 0 bases at V and 2 bases at J, with 11 bases between the two ends. This CDR3 is 16 amino acids long. The germline CDR1 and CDR2 sequences are SEHNR and FQNEAQ (reference sequence). CDR3 DNA sequence: TGTGCCAGCAGCTTAGCGGGAGTTAGGGGCAATCAGCCCCAGCATTTT. Protein sequence: CASSLAGVRGNQPQHF.

Concerning this clonotype: Given a much more abundant clone one base away, this may be a read error. This chain joins TRBV7-2 and TRBJ2-5; 7 positions match TRBD1. In germline, CDR1 is SGHTA, CDR2 FQGNSA. This CDR3 comprises 14 residues. The CDR3 DNA reads TGTGCCAGCGGCTTAGTGGGACAGATAGTGTCCCAGTACTTC. Its translation is CASGLVGQIVSQYF.

The genes are TRBV27 and TRBJ2-1; 11 bases fit TRBD2. V gave up 2 bases and J gave up 12 bases; unmatched junction bases: 15. The CDR3 has 17 residues. Germline V CDR1 and CDR2: MNHEY, SMNVEV (reference sequence). This CDR3 is CASSLGLAGITRDPQFF. CDR3 in DNA: TGTGCCAGCAGTTTAGGACTAGCGGGTATAACTCGGGATCCGCAGTTCTTC.

To note about this clonotype: This clone may be a read error of a much larger clone one base away. The V gene is TRBV20-1, the J gene TRBJ1-5, with D perhaps matching TRBD1 (5 bases). CDR1 is DFQATT and CDR2 is SNEGSKA in the germline V gene (reference sequence). The CDR3 spans 14 residues. For the CDR3, the DNA is TGCGGTGCTAGAGATCCACAGGCTAATCAGCCCCAGCATTTT. Residues: CGARDPQANQPQHF.

This clonotype was detected only a few times. The genes are TRBV10-1 and TRBJ2-2, with D hard to call. The V end was cut by 6 bases, the J end by 6 bases, with 11 bases between. Germline CDR1 reads WNHNN; CDR2 reads SYGVQD (reference sequence). The CDR3 contains 13 residues. CDR3: CASSVRIAGELFF. CDR3 coding DNA: TGCGCCAGCAGCGTAAGAATTGCCGGGGAGCTGTTTTTT.

Ten or more counts support this clonotype. V is TRBV6-1 and J is TRBJ2-1, with 10 positions matching TRBD2. The CDR3 loop spans 16 amino acids. Germline CDR1 is MNHNS and CDR2 is SASEGT. After removal of 7 bases from V and 10 bases from J, the junction contained 16 bases not matched to a gene. The CDR3 region has the DNA TGTGCCAGCACTCCCCCCGGGACTAGCGACCCCGCGGAGCAGTTCTTC. The encoded protein is CASTPPGTSDPAEQFF.

This clonotype was observed at least ten times. V usage is TRBV2 and J usage is TRBJ2-7, with D unresolved. The CDR3 extends over 14 amino acids. Germline CDR1 reads SNHLY; CDR2 reads FYNNEI. V lost 6 bases and J 2 bases, leaving 14 bases between the germline ends. CDR3 in DNA: TGTGCCAGCAGGAAGGGTCTTGGAGCCTACGAGCAGTACTTC. This codes for CASRKGLGAYEQYF.

This clonotype was picked up many times. The rearrangement uses TRBV12-3 or TRBV12-4 and TRBJ2-6; weak D call: TRBD2 (6 bases). This CDR3 region has 16 residues. Trimming left V 3 bases short and J 0 bases short, with 9 bases between. Here the CDR3 reads CASSLGRSSGANVLTF. As DNA, the CDR3 is TGTGCCAGCAGTTTGGGGAGGAGCTCTGGGGCCAACGTCCTGACTTTC.

This clonotype was counted at least ten times. The chain carries TRBV10-3 and TRBJ2-1, with D uncertain. V lost 3 bases to trimming and J lost 8 bases, with 8 bases between them. CDR1 and CDR2 from the germline V gene are ENHRY and SYGVKD. The CDR3 runs to 12 residues. CDR3 DNA: TGTGCCATCAGTGATCGTAGTGATGAGCAGTTCTTC. The encoded protein is CAISDRSDEQFF.

This clonotype was observed at least ten times. The J gene is TRBJ1-2, the V gene TRBV5-1; possibly TRBD1 for D (6 bases). Germline CDR1 and CDR2: SGHRS and YFSETQ. Trimming took off 0 bases at V and 8 bases at J, with 11 bases between the two ends. The CDR3 runs 13 residues. CDR3 sequence: CASSLGGAWGYTF. The CDR3 DNA reads as TGCGCCAGCAGCTTGGGGGGGGCGTGGGGCTACACCTTC.

This chain uses TRBV19 with TRBJ2-1; 11 positions agree with TRBD2. The CDR3 length is 13 residues. With V trimmed by 6 bases and J by 8 bases, 3 bases remained unmatched. The germline CDR1 and CDR2 sequences are LNHDA and SQIVND (reference sequence). The CDR3 protein is CASSRLAGYEQFF. CDR3 nucleotide sequence: TGTGCCAGTAGCAGACTAGCGGGGTATGAGCAGTTCTTC.

J is TRBJ1-5 and V is TRBV12-3 or TRBV12-4, with TRBD1 as a possible D gene (5 bases). There are 16 residues in the CDR3. Between the trimmed V and J ends, which lost 3 bases and 6 bases, there was a span of 18 bases. Here the CDR3 reads CASSFKRLGVLQPQHF. The CDR3 DNA sequence: TGTGCCAGCAGTTTTAAGCGACTAGGGGTTCTTCAGCCCCAGCATTTT.

This clonotype has at least ten counts. J is TRBJ1-2 and V is TRBV27, with D possibly being TRBD1 (5 bases). V was shortened by 6 bases and J by 5 bases, with 16 bases between the two germline ends. The germline CDR1 and CDR2 sequences are MNHEY and SMNVEV (reference sequence). The CDR3 length is 14 residues. The CDR3 here is CASRPLSKGYGYTF. In nucleotides, the CDR3 is TGTGCCAGCAGACCTCTATCCAAGGGGTATGGCTACACCTTC.

This clonotype was counted at least ten times. The V call is TRBV13, the J call TRBJ1-4; perhaps TRBD1 as D (5 bases). The germline V and J ends were trimmed by 5 bases and 7 bases, with 14 bases remaining between them. The germline V gene has CDR1 PRHDT and CDR2 FYEKMQ (reference sequence). CDR3 length: 14 amino acids. CDR3 loop: CASSRLTGGEKLFF. In nucleotides, the CDR3 is TGTGCCAGCAGCAGATTGACCGGGGGTGAAAAACTGTTTTTT. The full variable domain, with the rest looked up from reference TRBV13 and TRBJ1-4, is AAGVIQSPRHLIKEKRETATLKCYPIPRHDTVYWYQQGPGQDPQFLISFYEKMQSDKGSIPDRFSAQQFSDYHSELNMSSLELGDSALYFCASSRLTGGEKLFFGSGTQLSVL.

This clonotype was recorded a few times. The chain couples TRBV20-1 to TRBJ2-5; 7 nucleotides line up with TRBD1. Germline trimming cut 3 bases from V and 7 bases from J; bases unmatched to any gene: 8. Germline-derived CDR1 and CDR2 are DFQATT and SNEGSKA (reference sequence). The CDR3 runs 13 residues. The CDR3 loop reads CSARATGVGTQYF. The DNA of the CDR3 is TGCAGTGCTAGGGCCACAGGGGTGGGGACCCAGTACTTC.

The rearrangement joins TRBV9 to TRBJ2-2; no reliable D call. The V end was cut by 0 bases, the J end by 6 bases, with 18 bases between. This CDR3 comprises 17 residues. CDR1 SGDLS and CDR2 YYNGEE come from the germline V gene. CDR3 sequence: CASSVVPPVIFAGELFF. DNA of the CDR3: TGTGCCAGCAGCGTAGTTCCCCCAGTAATATTCGCCGGGGAGCTGTTTTTT.

This clonotype was recorded at least ten times. The CDR3 coding sequence is TGCAGTGCTGGAAGGACAGGGGTCGGTGCCGGGGAGCTGTTTTTT. This sequence encodes CSAGRTGVGAGELFF. The chain carries TRBV20-1 and TRBJ2-2, with 9 positions matching TRBD1. The CDR3 covers 15 residues. The germline CDR1 and CDR2 sequences are DFQATT and SNEGSKA (reference sequence). After removal of 5 bases from V and 6 bases from J, the junction contained 10 bases not matched to a gene.